Shown below are 12 T cell receptor beta chains from a single sample sequenced in a study of blood T cell repertoires in COVID-19. Data came from immunoSEQ multiplex PCR; TCRdb stores just in-frame clones and leaves some out. The table has approximately 12,000 clones, around 83% seen once; the top ten hold around 25%. The source material was peripheral blood. The receptors were gathered from a man aged 35-49 years with active or convalescent COVID-19.

The rearrangement uses TRBV28 and TRBJ1-5; no firm D call. V was trimmed by 5 bases and J by 5 bases, leaving 10 bases between them. CDR1 and CDR2 (germline): MDHEN, SYDVKM. The CDR3 runs to 13 residues. The CDR3 loop is CASSRVTDQPQHF. CDR3 DNA: TGTGCCAGCAGTCGGGTTACTGATCAGCCCCAGCATTTT.

Points on this clone: Relative to the germline gene, one junction end is altered; a read error may explain this. The J gene is TRBJ2-1, the V gene TRBV7-7; weak D call: TRBD2 (6 bases). This CDR3 region has 16 residues. Germline V gives CDR1 SSHAT, CDR2 FNYEAQ (reference sequence). CDR3 in amino acids: CASSPGTPSSYNEQFF. CDR3 coding DNA: TGTGCTAGCAGCCCCGGGACTCCGAGCTCCTACAATGAGCAGTTCTTC.

V is TRBV28 and J is TRBJ1-5; TRBD1 aligns across 10 bases. This CDR3 has 15 amino acids. The germline CDR1 and CDR2 sequences are MDHEN and SYDVKM. After removal of 3 bases from V and 4 bases from J, the junction contained 3 bases not matched to a gene. CDR3 coding DNA: TGTGCCAGCAGTTTTGACAGGGGGCCTAATCAGCCCCAGCATTTT. Translation gives CASSFDRGPNQPQHF.

The chain couples TRBV6-5 to TRBJ1-2; 12 bases are shared with TRBD1. Germline V gene lookup returns CDR1 MNHEY and CDR2 SVGAGI. The CDR3 contains 13 residues. With 8 bases clipped from V and 7 bases from J, the junction kept 5 bases outside the gene matches. This chain's CDR3 is CASGDRGLSGYTF. In DNA form, the CDR3 reads TGTGCCAGCGGGGACAGGGGGCTCTCTGGCTACACCTTC.

This chain links TRBV25-1 with TRBJ1-1, with 9 bases aligning to TRBD1. Per the germline V gene, CDR1 is MGHDK and CDR2 is SYGVNS. V was pared by 8 bases and J by 8 bases, with 12 bases of the junction left unmatched. There are 14 residues in the CDR3. CDR3 nucleotides: TGTGCCAGCCGGGCGGGTTTGGGGACAGGGGAAGCTTTCTTT. Protein: CASRAGLGTGEAFF.

The chain has TRBV11-3 and TRBJ1-2, with D perhaps TRBD1 (6 bases). The V end was cut by 5 bases, the J end by 8 bases, with 24 bases between. CDR1 is SGHNT, CDR2 YENEEA, per germline. The CDR3 is made up of 16 amino acids. The CDR3 nucleotides read TGTGCCAGCAGCCCTGAGGGTACACAGGGAATCAGCGGCTACACCTTC. Residues: CASSPEGTQGISGYTF.

The chain joins TRBV9 to TRBJ2-5, with 8 bases matching TRBD2. The CDR3 covers 16 residues. From germline, CDR1 is SGDLS and CDR2 YYNGEE. J lost 5 bases, V lost 0 bases, and 9 bases had no gene match. The CDR3: CASSVGPGGAEETQYF. CDR3 bases: TGTGCCAGCAGCGTAGGACCCGGGGGGGCCGAGGAGACCCAGTACTTC.

The V and J genes are TRBV4-3 and TRBJ2-3, with 10 bases lining up with TRBD2. Losses at the gene ends were 4 bases for V and 4 bases for J; bases not matched to a gene: 5. The CDR3 runs 15 residues. From germline, CDR1 is LGHNA and CDR2 YSLEER. CDR3 in DNA: TGCGCCAGCAGCCTAAGAACTAGCGGGGCAGATACGCAGTATTTT. Amino acid sequence: CASSLRTSGADTQYF.

V gene TRBV30 combines with J gene TRBJ1-2, with D hard to call. Germline V gene lookup returns CDR1 GTSNPN and CDR2 SVGIG (reference sequence). The CDR3 extends over 14 amino acids. Trimming took 5 bases from V and 8 from J, leaving 21 bases between them. CDR3 sequence (DNA): TGTGCCTGGCGCCAAGGCGGATCCGTGCTGGGCTACACCTTC. Translation gives CAWRQGGSVLGYTF.

The genes are TRBV10-3 and TRBJ2-5; D might be TRBD1 (6 bases). The CDR3 has 13 residues. Germline assignment: CDR1 ENHRY and CDR2 SYGVKD. V shed 2 bases and J shed 4 bases, with 8 bases lying between them. The CDR3 DNA reads as TGTGCCATCAGTGAGGAACAGGGAGAGACCCAGTACTTC. It specifies CAISEEQGETQYF.

V usage is TRBV6-5 and J usage is TRBJ2-2; a weak D match, TRBD2 (6 bases). CDR1 and CDR2 (germline): MNHEY, SVGAGI. V was shortened by 0 bases and J by 6 bases, with 11 bases between the two germline ends. The CDR3 consists of 15 residues. The CDR3 nucleotides are TGTGCCAGCAGTTACTCGACTAGTTTCCCCGGGGAGCTGTTTTTT. The encoded protein is CASSYSTSFPGELFF.

J is TRBJ1-2 and V is TRBV29-1; 9 bases agree with TRBD1. Germline V gene lookup returns CDR1 SQVTM and CDR2 ANQGSEA. The CDR3 totals 13 residues. Trimming took 7 bases from V and 6 from J; bases not matched to a gene: 9. CDR3 loop: CSAKEDRGDGYTF. As DNA, the CDR3 is TGCAGCGCCAAAGAAGACAGGGGGGATGGCTACACCTTC.